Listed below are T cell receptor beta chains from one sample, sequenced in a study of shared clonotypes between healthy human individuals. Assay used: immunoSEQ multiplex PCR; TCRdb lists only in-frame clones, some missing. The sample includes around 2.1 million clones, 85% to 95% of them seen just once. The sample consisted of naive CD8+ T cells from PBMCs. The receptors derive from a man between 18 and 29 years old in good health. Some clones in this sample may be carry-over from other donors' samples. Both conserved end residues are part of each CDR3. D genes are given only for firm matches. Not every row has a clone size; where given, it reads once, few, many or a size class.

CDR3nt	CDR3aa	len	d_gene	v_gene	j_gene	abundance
TGTGCCAGCGGTGGGCGCGTAGCCTACGAGCAGTACTTC	CASGGRVAYEQYF	13	-	TRBV25-1	TRBJ2-7	-
TGTGCCAGCAGGAAAGGACAGGGGGCTGGTGCGTACGAGCAGTACTTC	CASRKGQGAGAYEQYF	16	TRBD1	TRBV2	TRBJ2-7	once
TGTGCCAGCAGCGATCGGGACAGGGGTACAGATACGCAGTATTTT	CASSDRDRGTDTQYF	15	TRBD1	TRBV9	TRBJ2-3	-
TGTGCCAGCAGTTGGAAACGGACAGGGGGCCGGAGCTACACCTTC	CASSWKRTGGRSYTF	15	TRBD1	TRBV28	TRBJ1-2	few
TGTGCCAGCAGCTTCCCAGCGGGAGGGCCCCCAGATACGCAGTATTTT	CASSFPAGGPPDTQYF	16	TRBD2	TRBV5-6	TRBJ2-3	once
TGTGCCAGCACCCCGGGACGGGAGGAGGGGTCCTACGAGCAGTACTTC	CASTPGREEGSYEQYF	16	TRBD2	TRBV28	TRBJ2-7	-
TGTGCCAGCAGCTTAATTCAGGGGTTTGACTATGGCTACACCTTC	CASSLIQGFDYGYTF	15	-	TRBV2	TRBJ1-2	-
TGTGCCAGCACCAGGGGAACTAATGAAAAACTGTTTTTT	CASTRGTNEKLFF	13	-	TRBV11-2	TRBJ1-4	-
TGTGCCAGCAGTTTGGAGGACAGCATTGAAGCTTTCTTT	CASSLEDSIEAFF	13	-	TRBV28	TRBJ1-1	-
TGTGCAATGGGTCCGGGACAGGGATACAATGAGCAGTTCTTC	CAMGPGQGYNEQFF	14	TRBD1	TRBV28	TRBJ2-1	-
TGTGCCAGCAGCCCACCCCTCGGCGGGGGAAACACAGATACGCAGTATTTT	CASSPPLGGGNTDTQYF	17	TRBD2	TRBV7-9	TRBJ2-3	-
TGTGCCAGCTCACCAGGGTCCGGGGAATACTATGGCTACACCTTC	CASSPGSGEYYGYTF	15	-	TRBV18	TRBJ1-2	-
TGTGCCAGCAGGGGGAAAGGGATTTACGAGCAGTACTTC	CASRGKGIYEQYF	13	-	TRBV28	TRBJ2-7	-
TGTGCCAGCAGCCCATGGGGGGGATCTAACTATGGCTACACCTTC	CASSPWGGSNYGYTF	15	-	TRBV7-6	TRBJ1-2	-
TGTGCCAGCAGTTTCGTAGGGGGCAACTCACCCCTCCACTTT	CASSFVGGNSPLHF	14	TRBD1	TRBV27	TRBJ1-6	-
TGTGCCAGCAGCGCTGGGGGAACCGTCTACGAGCAGTACTTC	CASSAGGTVYEQYF	14	-	TRBV9	TRBJ2-7	-
TGTGCCAGCAGTGTGAAGGCCGGATACGAGCAGTACTTC	CASSVKAGYEQYF	13	-	TRBV6-1	TRBJ2-7	-
TGTGCCAGCAGCTTAGTTCTGCAGCCGGGGACGCAGTATTTT	CASSLVLQPGTQYF	14	-	TRBV7-9	TRBJ2-3	-
TGTGCCAGCAGCCCACCAACCACGAACACCGGGGAGCTGTTTTTT	CASSPPTTNTGELFF	15	-	TRBV7-9	TRBJ2-2	-
TGCAGCGTTGGGGGCCAGGGGAAGCTTTACGAGCAGTACTTC	CSVGGQGKLYEQYF	14	-	TRBV29-1	TRBJ2-7	-
TGTGCCAGCAGCCACATACTAGCGGGAAGTGCCGGGGAGCTGTTTTTT	CASSHILAGSAGELFF	16	TRBD2	TRBV7-9	TRBJ2-2	-
TGTGCCAGCAGCTTGTCCCCTGACGGGAGAGTCAACGAGCAGTACTTC	CASSLSPDGRVNEQYF	16	-	TRBV7-2	TRBJ2-7	-